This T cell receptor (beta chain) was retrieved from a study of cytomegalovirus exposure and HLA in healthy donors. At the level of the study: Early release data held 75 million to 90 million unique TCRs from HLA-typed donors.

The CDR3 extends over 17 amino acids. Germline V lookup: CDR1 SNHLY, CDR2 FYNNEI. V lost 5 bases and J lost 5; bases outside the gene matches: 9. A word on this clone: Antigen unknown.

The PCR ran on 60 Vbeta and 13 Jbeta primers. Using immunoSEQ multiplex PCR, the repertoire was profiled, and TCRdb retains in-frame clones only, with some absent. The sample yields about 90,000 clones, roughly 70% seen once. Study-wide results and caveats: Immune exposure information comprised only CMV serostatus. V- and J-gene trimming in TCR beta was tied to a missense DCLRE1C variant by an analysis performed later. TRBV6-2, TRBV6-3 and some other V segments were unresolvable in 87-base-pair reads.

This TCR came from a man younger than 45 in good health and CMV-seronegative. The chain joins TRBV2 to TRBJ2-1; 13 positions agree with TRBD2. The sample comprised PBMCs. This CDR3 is CASSPIRLAGGHNEQFF. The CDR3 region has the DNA TGTGCCAGCAGTCCGATTCGACTAGCGGGAGGACACAATGAGCAGTTCTTC.